This T cell receptor beta chain was observed in a study of T-cell memory formation after mild COVID-19. Study conclusions and caveats: Among CD4+ contracting clones, most were CM and EM, and CD8+ ones EMRA.

This clonotype was detected only a few times. Its target is not known. From the 5' RACE reads, TCRdb called clonotypes with MiXCR, one entry per CDR3 protein. The top ten clones hold approximately 39% of a sample with more than 85,000 distinct CDR3 sequences, around 10% of them seen once. The CDR3 has 14 amino acids. The germline V gene encodes CDR1 MGHRA and CDR2 YSYEKL. Trimming cost V 1 base and J 8 bases, with 12 bases left between them. Sequencing used PBMCs or a T cell subset sorted from them (not recorded which). The V call is TRBV4-1, the J call TRBJ2-1; D is ambiguous. The TCR was taken from a man aged 18-30 years who had mild COVID-19 (a few samples of this study predate the infection). Cell type and time point are not known. The CDR3 is CASSQARVTDEQFF. DNA of the CDR3: TGCGCCAGCAGCCAAGCTAGGGTAACCGATGAGCAGTTCTTC.